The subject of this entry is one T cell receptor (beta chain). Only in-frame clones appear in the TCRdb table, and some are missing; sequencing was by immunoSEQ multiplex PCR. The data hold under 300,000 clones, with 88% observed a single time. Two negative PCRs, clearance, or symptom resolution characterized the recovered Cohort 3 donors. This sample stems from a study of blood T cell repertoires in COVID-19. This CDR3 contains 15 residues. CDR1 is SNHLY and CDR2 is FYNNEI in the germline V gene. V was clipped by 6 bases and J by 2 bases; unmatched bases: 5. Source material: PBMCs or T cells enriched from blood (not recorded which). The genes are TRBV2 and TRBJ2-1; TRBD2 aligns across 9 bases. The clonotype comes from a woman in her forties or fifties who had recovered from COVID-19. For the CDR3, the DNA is TGTGCCAGCAGCCCGGCGGGAGGGCCCTACAATGAGCAGTTCTTC. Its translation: CASSPAGGPYNEQFF.